This entry lists 14 T cell receptor beta chains sequenced from one sample in a study of T cell responses to AZD1222 COVID-19 vaccine. Generated by immunoSEQ multiplex PCR, the TCRdb table keeps only in-frame clones and is missing some. The sample includes about 150,000 clones, nearly 90% of them seen just once. The material was peripheral blood, obtained on day 0 of AZD1222 vaccination. These receptors all stem from an adult in good health.

The CDR3: CASRFADYNEQFF. The CDR3 DNA reads TGTGCCAGCAGGTTTGCCGATTACAATGAGCAGTTCTTC. V usage is TRBV2 and J usage is TRBJ2-1; D not certain. Germline V CDR1 and CDR2: SNHLY, FYNNEI. Trimming took 6 bases from V and 4 from J, leaving 10 bases between them. The length of the CDR3 is 13 residues.

J is TRBJ1-3 and V is TRBV29-1; no firm D call. CDR1 and CDR2 from the germline V gene are SQVTM and ANQGSEA. The CDR3 consists of 15 residues. Trimming took off 4 bases at V and 0 bases at J, with 13 bases between the two ends. In DNA form, the CDR3 reads TGCAGCGTTGCCTTTGGGCTTAGCTCTGGAAACACCATATATTTT. Amino acids: CSVAFGLSSGNTIYF.

CDR3 nucleotides: TGCAGTGCTCGTCGGGACTATGAGCAGTTCTTC. Translating it yields CSARRDYEQFF. This sequence joins TRBV20-1 and TRBJ2-1; D might be TRBD2 (6 bases). Per germline, CDR1 DFQATT and CDR2 SNEGSKA (reference sequence). Deletions cut 5 bases from V and 8 bases from J, with 10 bases between. This CDR3 has 11 amino acids.

The chain employs TRBV3-1 (or the pseudogene TRBV3-2) and TRBJ2-5; 9 bases fit TRBD2. Germline V gives CDR1 LGHDT, CDR2 YNNKEL (reference sequence). J gave up 2 bases and V 2 bases, and 6 bases lay outside the gene matches. The CDR3 spans 16 residues. The CDR3 sequence is CASSQWASGAQETQYF. For the CDR3, the DNA is TGTGCCAGCAGCCAATGGGCTAGCGGGGCTCAAGAGACCCAGTACTTC.

This clone has more than one count but fewer than ten. This chain links TRBV28 with TRBJ1-1; D may be TRBD1 (6 bases). Deletions cut 6 bases from V and 0 bases from J, with 17 bases between. Looked up from germline, CDR1 is MDHEN and CDR2 is SYDVKM. This CDR3 comprises 16 residues. CDR3 in amino acids: CASSPATGHLNTEAFF. CDR3 coding DNA: TGTGCCAGCAGCCCCGCAACGGGACACTTGAACACTGAAGCTTTCTTT.

V usage is TRBV7-9 and J usage is TRBJ1-1; no reliable D call. The germline gives CDR1 SEHNR, CDR2 FQNEAQ (reference sequence). The V end was cut by 5 bases, the J end by 4 bases, with 14 bases between. CDR3 size: 14 residues. CDR3 protein: CASSPTPMGTEAFF. Here the CDR3 DNA reads TGTGCCAGCAGCCCGACTCCTATGGGCACTGAAGCTTTCTTT.

V usage is TRBV6-5 and J usage is TRBJ1-6, with D possibly TRBD1 on 5 matching bases. V was shortened by 5 bases and J by 9 bases, with 17 bases between the two germline ends. The V gene's germline CDR1 is MNHEY and CDR2 SVGAGI. This CDR3 has 15 amino acids. The CDR3 bases are TGTGCCAGCAGTATCGAATGGTCGGGGGTTTCACCCCTCCACTTT. Amino acid sequence: CASSIEWSGVSPLHF.

The J gene is TRBJ2-1, the V gene TRBV6-6; 8 bases fit TRBD2. The CDR3 is made up of 14 amino acids. V was clipped by 0 bases and J by 15 bases; unmatched bases: 10. Germline V CDR1 and CDR2: MNHNY, SVGAGI (reference sequence). CDR3 amino acids: CASSYSIAGKGPFF. Written as DNA, the CDR3 is TGTGCCAGCAGTTACTCGATAGCGGGAAAAGGTCCGTTCTTC.

The chain employs TRBV4-2 and TRBJ2-1, with 7 bases matching TRBD2. This CDR3 contains 15 residues. Germline CDR1 LGHNA, CDR2 YNFKEQ. V lost 0 bases to trimming and J lost 9 bases; unmatched junction nucleotides: 8. The CDR3 region has the DNA TGTGCCAGCAGCCAAGATAGGGAGGGGAAGGGTGAGCAGTTCTTC. Protein product: CASSQDREGKGEQFF.

The rearrangement links TRBV19 to TRBJ2-1; TRBD2 matches at 7 bases. Per the germline V gene, CDR1 is LNHDA and CDR2 is SQIVND (reference sequence). Trimming removed 6 bases from V and 0 bases from J; junction bases left unmatched: 5. CDR3 size: 15 residues. CDR3 loop: CASRGGTSSYNEQFF. The CDR3 nucleotides are TGTGCCAGTAGGGGAGGGACGAGCTCCTACAATGAGCAGTTCTTC.

The chain uses TRBV6-2 or TRBV6-3 and TRBJ1-1; no clear D. Deletions cut 0 bases from V and 0 bases from J, with 14 bases between. The CDR3 runs to 17 residues. CDR1 is MNHEY and CDR2 is SVGEGT in the germline V gene. The CDR3 DNA is TGTGCCAGCAGTTACTCGTTGGGCCGGGGAGTGAACACTGAAGCTTTCTTT. Protein sequence: CASSYSLGRGVNTEAFF.

The V and J genes are TRBV7-9 and TRBJ2-1; 8 bases are a match to TRBD2. V was clipped by 1 base and J by 5 bases; unmatched bases: 7. The CDR3 is 16 residues long. In germline, CDR1 is SEHNR, CDR2 FQNEAQ (reference sequence). CDR3 bases: TGTGCCAGCAGCTTAGTTGGGCAACTAGCGGACAATGAGCAGTTCTTC. Its protein product is CASSLVGQLADNEQFF.

The chain uses TRBV5-6 and TRBJ2-7, with unresolved D. The CDR3 is made up of 14 amino acids. V lost 0 bases and J lost 2, with 9 bases in between. Germline CDR1 and CDR2: SGHDT and YYEEEE. CDR3 sequence: CASSLASETYEQYF. The CDR3 DNA is TGTGCCAGCAGCTTGGCGTCAGAGACCTACGAGCAGTACTTC.

This clone was seen only a few times. The chain joins TRBV5-1 to TRBJ2-7; 9 positions match TRBD2. The J segment lost 2 bases and the V segment lost 3 bases, leaving 3 bases of the junction unmatched. CDR3 length: 14 amino acids. Germline V gives CDR1 SGHRS, CDR2 YFSETQ. The CDR3 DNA follows: TGCGCCAGCAGCTCGCAGCGGGGGGCCTACGAGCAGTACTTC. Protein sequence: CASSSQRGAYEQYF.